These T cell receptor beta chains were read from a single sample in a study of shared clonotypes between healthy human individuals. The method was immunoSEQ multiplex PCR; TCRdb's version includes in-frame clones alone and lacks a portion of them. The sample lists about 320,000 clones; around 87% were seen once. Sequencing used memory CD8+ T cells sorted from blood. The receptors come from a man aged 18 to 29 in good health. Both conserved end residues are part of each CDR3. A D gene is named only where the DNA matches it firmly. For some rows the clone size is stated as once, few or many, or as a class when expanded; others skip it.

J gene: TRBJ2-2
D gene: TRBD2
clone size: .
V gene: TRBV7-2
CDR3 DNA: TGTGCCAGCAGCCCGGGACTAGCGGGGGGGGCTAGCACCGGGGAGCTGTTTTTT
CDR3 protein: CASSPGLAGGASTGELFF

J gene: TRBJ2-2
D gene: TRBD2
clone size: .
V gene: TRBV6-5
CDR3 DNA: TGTGCCAGCAGTTATACTAGCGGGTCCGGGGAGCTGTTTTTT
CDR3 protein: CASSYTSGSGELFF

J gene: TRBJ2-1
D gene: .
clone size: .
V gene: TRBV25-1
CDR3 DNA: TGTGCCAGCAGTTCGGTGGGGGAGCAGTTCTTC
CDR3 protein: CASSSVGEQFF

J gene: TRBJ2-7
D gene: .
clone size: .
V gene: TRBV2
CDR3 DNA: TGTGCCAGCAAGTACACCTACTCCTACGAGCAGTACTTC
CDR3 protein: CASKYTYSYEQYF

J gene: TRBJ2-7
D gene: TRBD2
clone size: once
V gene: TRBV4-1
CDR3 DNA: TGCGCCAGCAGCCAAGAAGCTGGCGCGGGACTATTACGATTAGAGCAGTACTTC
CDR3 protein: CASSQEAGAGLLRLEQYF

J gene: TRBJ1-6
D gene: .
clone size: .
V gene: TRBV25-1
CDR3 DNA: TGTGCCAGCAGTGAGGCCTCTTATAATTCACCCCTCCACTTT
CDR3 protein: CASSEASYNSPLHF

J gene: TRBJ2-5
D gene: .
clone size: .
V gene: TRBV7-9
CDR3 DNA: TGTGCCAGCAGCTTACGCGCCCAAGAGACCCAGTACTTC
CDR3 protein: CASSLRAQETQYF

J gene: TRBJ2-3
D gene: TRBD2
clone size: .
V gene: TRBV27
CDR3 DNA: TGTGCCAGCAGTTTACATACTAGCGGGGGAACCACAGATACGCAGTATTTT
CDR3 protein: CASSLHTSGGTTDTQYF

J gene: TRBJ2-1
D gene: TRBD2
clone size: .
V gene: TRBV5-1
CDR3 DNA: TGCGCCAGCAACCAGGGACTAGAAATGGGTGGGCAGTTCTTC
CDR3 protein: CASNQGLEMGGQFF

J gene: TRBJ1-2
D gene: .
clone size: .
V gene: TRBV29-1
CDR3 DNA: TGCACCTCTGAAGGTGGGGCTAATGGCTACACCTTC
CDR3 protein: CTSEGGANGYTF

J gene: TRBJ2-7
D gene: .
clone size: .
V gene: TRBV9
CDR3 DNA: TGTGCCAGCAGCGTAGGGCTTAGCTCCTACGAGCAGTACTTC
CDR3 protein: CASSVGLSSYEQYF

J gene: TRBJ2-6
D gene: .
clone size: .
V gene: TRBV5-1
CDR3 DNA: TGCGCCAGCAGCTTATCGGGGACCTTGGTCTCTGGGGCCAACGTCCTGACTTTC
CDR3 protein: CASSLSGTLVSGANVLTF

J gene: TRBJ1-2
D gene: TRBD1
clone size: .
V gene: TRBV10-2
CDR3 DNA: TGCGCCAGCAGTGAGTGGGGAGAGGGGGCGGTTGGCTACACCTTC
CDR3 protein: CASSEWGEGAVGYTF

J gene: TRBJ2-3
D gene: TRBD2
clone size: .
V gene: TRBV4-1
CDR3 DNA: TGCGCCAGCAGCCAAAAGAGGCTAGCGGGGACAGATACGCAGTATTTT
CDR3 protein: CASSQKRLAGTDTQYF